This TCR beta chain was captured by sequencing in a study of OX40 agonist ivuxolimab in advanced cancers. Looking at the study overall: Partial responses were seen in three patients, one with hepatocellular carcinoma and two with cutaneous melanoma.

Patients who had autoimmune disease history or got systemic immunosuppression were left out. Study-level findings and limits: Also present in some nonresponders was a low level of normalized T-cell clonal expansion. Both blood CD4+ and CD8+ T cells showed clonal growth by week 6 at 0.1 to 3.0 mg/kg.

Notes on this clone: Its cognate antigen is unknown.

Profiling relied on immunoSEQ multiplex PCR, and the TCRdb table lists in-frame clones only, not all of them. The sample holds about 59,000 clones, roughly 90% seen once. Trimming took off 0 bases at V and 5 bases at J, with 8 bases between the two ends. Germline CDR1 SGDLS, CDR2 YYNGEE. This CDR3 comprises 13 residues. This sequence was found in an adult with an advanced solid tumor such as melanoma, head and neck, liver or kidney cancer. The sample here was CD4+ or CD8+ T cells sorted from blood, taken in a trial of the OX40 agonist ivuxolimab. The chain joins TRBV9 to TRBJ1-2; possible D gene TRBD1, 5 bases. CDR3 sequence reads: CASSVGGDYGYTF. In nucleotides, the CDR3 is TGTGCCAGCAGCGTAGGAGGGGATTATGGCTACACCTTC.